This TCR beta chain was captured by sequencing in a study of T cells in localized non-small cell lung cancer. Clones were read by immunoSEQ multiplex PCR, and TCRdb kept only the in-frame ones, dropping some. The data show over 2,500 clones, roughly 23% seen once. Trimming shortened V by 5 bases and J by 5 bases, and 21 bases separated the two germline ends. CDR3 size: 16 residues. CDR1 and CDR2 from the germline V gene are SGHNT and YENEEA. The sampled adjacent lung lay at least 2 cm from the tumor margin and showed no atypia. The chain carries TRBV11-3 and TRBJ2-5; D gene ambiguous. The sequenced sample was normal lung tissue next to the tumor, obtained before any cancer treatment. This receptor was obtained from a male donor at least 60 years old with stage II lung adenocarcinoma. CDR3 protein: CASSLKGRAPTETQYF. The DNA for the CDR3 is TGTGCCAGCAGCCTTAAAGGACGGGCCCCCACCGAGACCCAGTACTTC.